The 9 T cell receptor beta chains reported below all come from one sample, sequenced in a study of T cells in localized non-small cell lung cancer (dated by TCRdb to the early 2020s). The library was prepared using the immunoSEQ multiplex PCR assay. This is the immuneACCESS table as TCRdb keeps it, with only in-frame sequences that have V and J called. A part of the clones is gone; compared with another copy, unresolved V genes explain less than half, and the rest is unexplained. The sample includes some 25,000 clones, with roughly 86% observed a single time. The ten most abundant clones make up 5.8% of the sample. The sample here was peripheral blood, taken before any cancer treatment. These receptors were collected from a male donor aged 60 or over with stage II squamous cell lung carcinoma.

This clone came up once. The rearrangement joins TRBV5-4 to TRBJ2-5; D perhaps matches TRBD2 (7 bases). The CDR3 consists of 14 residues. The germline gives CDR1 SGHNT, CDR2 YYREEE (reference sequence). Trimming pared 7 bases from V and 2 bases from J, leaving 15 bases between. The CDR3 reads CASYTRGGQETQYF. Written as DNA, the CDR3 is TGTGCCAGCTACACGAGGGGGGGACAAGAGACCCAGTACTTC.

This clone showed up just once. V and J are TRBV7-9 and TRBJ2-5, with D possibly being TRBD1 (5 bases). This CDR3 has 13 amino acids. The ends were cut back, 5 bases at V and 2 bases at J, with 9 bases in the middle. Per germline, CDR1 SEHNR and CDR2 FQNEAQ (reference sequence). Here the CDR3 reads CASSPDSQETQYF. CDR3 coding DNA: TGTGCCAGCAGCCCCGACAGTCAAGAGACCCAGTACTTC. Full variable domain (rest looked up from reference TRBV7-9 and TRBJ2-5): DTGVSQNPRHKITKRGQNVTFRCDPISEHNRLYWYRQTLGQGPEFLTYFQNEAQLEKSRLLSDRFSAERPKGSFSTLEIQRTEQGDSAMYLCASSPDSQETQYFGPGTRLLVL.

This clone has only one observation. The DNA of the CDR3 is TGCGCCAGCAGCCCGGGACAGGAAGGGTATTTTACGTACTTC. Its protein product is CASSPGQEGYFTYF. The chain links TRBV5-1 to TRBJ2-7; 8 bases agree with TRBD1. The CDR3 covers 14 residues. J lost 12 bases, V lost 4 bases, and 15 bases had no gene match. CDR1 is SGHRS and CDR2 is YFSETQ in the germline V gene.

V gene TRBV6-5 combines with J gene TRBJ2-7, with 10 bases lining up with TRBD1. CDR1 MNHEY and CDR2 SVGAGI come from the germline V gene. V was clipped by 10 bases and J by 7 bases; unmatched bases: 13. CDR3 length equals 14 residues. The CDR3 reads CATEGRDRGREQYF. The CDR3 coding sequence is TGTGCCACCGAGGGCCGGGACAGGGGTAGGGAGCAGTACTTC.

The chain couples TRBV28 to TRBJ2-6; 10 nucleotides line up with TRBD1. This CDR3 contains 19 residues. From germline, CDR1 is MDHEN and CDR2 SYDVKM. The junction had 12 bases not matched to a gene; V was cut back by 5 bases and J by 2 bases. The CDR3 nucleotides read TGTGCCAGCAGTCCCCTCGCGACAGGGGGCTTAGCTGGGGCCAACGTCCTGACTTTC. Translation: CASSPLATGGLAGANVLTF.

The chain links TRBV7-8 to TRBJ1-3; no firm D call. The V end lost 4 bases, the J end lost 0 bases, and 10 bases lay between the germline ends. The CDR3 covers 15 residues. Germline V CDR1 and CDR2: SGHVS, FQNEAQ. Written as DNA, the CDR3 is TGTGCCAGCAGCTCGGACGGGCGCTCTGGAAACACCATATATTTT. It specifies CASSSDGRSGNTIYF.

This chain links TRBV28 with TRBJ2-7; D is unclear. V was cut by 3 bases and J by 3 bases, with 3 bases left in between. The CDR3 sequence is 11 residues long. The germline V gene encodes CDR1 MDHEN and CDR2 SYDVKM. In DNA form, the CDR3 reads TGTGCCAGCAGTTTGCGCTACGAGCAGTACTTC. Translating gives CASSLRYEQYF.

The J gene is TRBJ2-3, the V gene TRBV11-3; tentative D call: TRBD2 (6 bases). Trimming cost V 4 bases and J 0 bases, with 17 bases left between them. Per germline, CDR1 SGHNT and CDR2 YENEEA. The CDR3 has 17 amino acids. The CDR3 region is CASSSSTGLSSTDTQYF. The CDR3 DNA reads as TGTGCCAGCAGCTCGAGTACGGGACTTTCAAGCACAGATACGCAGTATTTT.

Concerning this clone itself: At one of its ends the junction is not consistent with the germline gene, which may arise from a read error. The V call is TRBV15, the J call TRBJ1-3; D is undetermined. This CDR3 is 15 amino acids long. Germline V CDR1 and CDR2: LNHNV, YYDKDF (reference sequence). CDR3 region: CATSRAIGSANTIYF. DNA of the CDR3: TGTGCCACCAGCAGGGCTATTGGCTCTGCAAACACCATATATTTT.